This T cell receptor beta chain comes out of a study of T cells after yellow fever vaccination. From the 5' RACE reads, TCRdb called clonotypes with MiXCR, one entry per CDR3 protein. The data contain 300,000 to 400,000 distinct CDR3 sequences, around 10% of them seen just once; the ten biggest clones take up 3% to 3.5%. The V end lost 4 bases, the J end lost 6 bases, and 15 bases lay between the germline ends. Per germline, CDR1 SGHRS and CDR2 YFSETQ. This CDR3 contains 14 residues. The receptor's source is a man aged 18 to 29 who received the YFV17D yellow fever vaccine. The specimen comprised CD4+ T cells sorted from PBMCs, sampled 45 days after the yellow fever booster vaccination. This chain links TRBV5-1 with TRBJ2-3; D is unresolved. The CDR3: CASSDPSSDDTQYF. CDR3 DNA: TGCGCCAGCAGCGACCCTTCCAGTGATGATACGCAGTATTTT.